This TCR beta chain derives from a study of healthy donors' naive CD4 and CD8 T cells. Study findings and constraints: CDR3 charge plus V and J genes appeared to account for roughly 13% of CD4/CD8 variance.

TCR libraries were built from about 520 ng of total RNA by linear amplification. Per the original data handling: About five healthy donors contributed roughly 72,000 sequenced TCR alpha transcripts. Via MiXCR, TCRdb re-called the reads, giving one row per CDR3 protein. Clone size and V and J calls follow TCRdb, not the original study. The repertoire includes approximately 200,000 distinct CDR3 sequences, about 76% of them detected once, and 2% to 2.5% sits in the top ten. Of note for this clonotype: Its antigen is currently unknown.

Germline CDR1 MNHEY, CDR2 SVGAGI. CDR3 length: 14 amino acids. The V and J ends lost 5 bases and 3 bases, in that order; junction bases with no gene match: 4. Sequencing was done on a sample of naive CD4+ and CD8+ T cells sorted from blood, pooled from several donors. The V gene is TRBV6-5, the J gene TRBJ1-2, with TRBD1 matching 9 bases. This sequence was found in a pool of human donors in good health; the sample pools cells from several healthy donors. In DNA form, the CDR3 reads TGTGCCAGCAGTGGGACAGGGACCTACTATGGCTACACCTTC. Residues: CASSGTGTYYGYTF.